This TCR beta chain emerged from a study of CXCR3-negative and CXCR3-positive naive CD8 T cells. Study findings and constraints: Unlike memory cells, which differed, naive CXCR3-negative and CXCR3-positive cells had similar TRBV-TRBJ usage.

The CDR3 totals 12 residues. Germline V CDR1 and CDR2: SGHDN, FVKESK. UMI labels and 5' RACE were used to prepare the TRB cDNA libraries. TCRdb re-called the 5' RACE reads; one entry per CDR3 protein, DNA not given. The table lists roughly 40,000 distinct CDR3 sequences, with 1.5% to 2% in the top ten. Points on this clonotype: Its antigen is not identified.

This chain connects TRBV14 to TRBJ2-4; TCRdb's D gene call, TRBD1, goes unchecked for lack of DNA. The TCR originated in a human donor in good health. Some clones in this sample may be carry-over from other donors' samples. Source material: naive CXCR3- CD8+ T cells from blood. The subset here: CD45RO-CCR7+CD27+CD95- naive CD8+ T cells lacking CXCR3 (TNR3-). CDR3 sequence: CASSRTGSIQYF.